A selection of T cell receptor beta chains follows, all from one sample in a study of blood T cells in healthy people across ages. Via MiXCR, TCRdb re-called the 5' RACE reads, giving one row per CDR3 protein. Of hundreds of thousands of distinct CDR3 sequences in the sample, 53% are singletons; the top ten hold roughly two fifths. What was sequenced was blood. These receptors were obtained from a man aged 80 or over in good health. Each CDR3 is given with its conserved first and last residue. The D gene is left open where the match is weak. Rows may omit the clone size; those that give it use once, few, many or a size class.

D gene	V gene	J gene	clone size	CDR3 DNA	CDR3 protein
TRBD2	TRBV20-1	TRBJ2-7	.	TGCAGTGCTAGAGATCGGTCTAGCGGGAGCGTATCCTACGAGCAGTACTTC	CSARDRSSGSVSYEQYF
TRBD1	TRBV20-1	TRBJ2-5	.	TGCAGTGCTAGTTACAGGGGTGGAGAGACCCAGTACTTC	CSASYRGGETQYF
TRBD2	TRBV10-2	TRBJ2-7	many	TGCGCCAGCAGCGTTTCCACTAGCGCCCACGAGCAGTACTTC	CASSVSTSAHEQYF
.	TRBV11-2	TRBJ2-7	.	TGTGCCAGCGGCTTAAGCCCTCCCTACGAGCAGTACTTC	CASGLSPPYEQYF
TRBD2	TRBV12-3/TRBV12-4	TRBJ2-1	.	TGTGTCAGCAGTCCAAGCGGGAGGCAGCGCAGTGAGCAGTTCTTC	CVSSPSGRQRSEQFF
.	TRBV20-1	TRBJ2-1	few	TGCAGTGCCGGAAAGCCACGGAGCTCCTACAATGAGCAGTTCTTC	CSAGKPRSSYNEQFF
.	TRBV4-3	TRBJ2-5	.	TGCGCCAGCAGCCTCCTTCACAGGGGGGGGGAGACCCAGTACTTC	CASSLLHRGGETQYF
.	TRBV20-1	TRBJ2-7	once	TGCAGTGCTAGAGATTGGGGTGAGGGAACCGAGCAGTACTTC	CSARDWGEGTEQYF
TRBD1	TRBV29-1	TRBJ2-7	.	TGCAGCACGAGGACAGGTGCAGACGAGCAGTACTTC	CSTRTGADEQYF
TRBD2	TRBV28	TRBJ2-7	.	TGTGCCAGCAGTATAGCGGGAGGGCCGATTGAGCAGTACTTC	CASSIAGGPIEQYF
TRBD2	TRBV3-1	TRBJ2-5	.	TGTGCCAGCAGCCACATGGGACTAGCGGGAGGGGAGACCCAGTACTTC	CASSHMGLAGGETQYF
.	TRBV5-1	TRBJ2-7	.	TGCGCCAGCAGCCGGGACGTAGGATCCTACGAGCAGTACTTC	CASSRDVGSYEQYF
.	TRBV6-1	TRBJ2-3	.	TGTGCCAGCAGTGAAGTCGCAGGGACGGGATACGCGTATTTT	CASSEVAGTGYAYF
TRBD2	TRBV18	TRBJ2-1	.	TGTGCCAGCTCACCACTAGCGGGTGACAATGAGCAGTTCTTC	CASSPLAGDNEQFF
TRBD2	TRBV7-9	TRBJ2-5	few	TGTGCCAGCAGCCAGAGGGTTAGCGGGAGTTCGGAGACCCAGTACTTC	CASSQRVSGSSETQYF
TRBD2	TRBV20-1	TRBJ2-5	.	TGCAGTGCTAGAGAGGTCGCCGGGAGGGTTGAGACCCAGTACTTC	CSAREVAGRVETQYF
TRBD2	TRBV4-1	TRBJ2-5	.	TGCGCCAGCAGCCACGGGACTAGCGGGAGCGGGAGTCAAGAGACCCAGTACTTC	CASSHGTSGSGSQETQYF
.	TRBV15	TRBJ2-7	.	TGTGCCACCAGCAGAGATCGTGGGATCGAAAATGAGCAGTACTTC	CATSRDRGIENEQYF
.	TRBV4-2	TRBJ1-6	.	TGTGCCAGCAGCCAAGTCGATCGGCCACCCCTCCACTTT	CASSQVDRPPLHF
.	TRBV6-5	TRBJ2-7	few	TGTGCCAGCAGTTCTTCCGGGACTTCATCCTACGAGCAGTACTTC	CASSSSGTSSYEQYF
TRBD1	TRBV6-2/TRBV6-3	TRBJ2-7	.	TGTGCCAGCAGGTTAACAGGGGGCGACTACGAGCAGTACTTC	CASRLTGGDYEQYF
.	TRBV5-1	TRBJ1-4	.	TGCGCCAGCGGCTTGGCTGGGGACGGTGAAAAACTGTTTTTT	CASGLAGDGEKLFF
.	TRBV10-3	TRBJ2-7	.	TGTGCCATCCGGAGGGGAACAGGGGAAAACGAGCAGTACTTC	CAIRRGTGENEQYF
TRBD2	TRBV5-1	TRBJ2-1	.	TGCGCCAGCAGCTCCCTAGCGGGGCTCAACAATGAGCAGTTCTTC	CASSSLAGLNNEQFF
.	TRBV3-1	TRBJ2-7	few	TGTGCCAGCAGCGGGGGGCTAGAGGAGCGCTCCTACGAGCAGTACTTC	CASSGGLEERSYEQYF
.	TRBV5-1	TRBJ2-1	.	TGCGCCAGCAGCTTAGGTGCCCTCGGCGGGTACAATGAGCAGTTCTTC	CASSLGALGGYNEQFF
TRBD1	TRBV24-1	TRBJ1-2	few	TGTGCCACCAGCACCGGGACAGGGGTGCGCTACACCTTC	CATSTGTGVRYTF
TRBD2	TRBV6-5	TRBJ2-1	.	TGTGCCAGCAGTTACTCATCCGGACTAGCGGGCCTTAATGAGCAGTTCTTC	CASSYSSGLAGLNEQFF
.	TRBV15	TRBJ1-5	.	TGTGCCACCAGCAGAGAGGACCGCAGGAATCAGCCCCAGCATTTT	CATSREDRRNQPQHF
TRBD1	TRBV30	TRBJ2-1	.	TGTGCCTGGAGTACAGGGGGCTACAATGAGCAGTTCTTC	CAWSTGGYNEQFF
TRBD1	TRBV4-2	TRBJ1-2	few	TGTGCCAGCAGCCCAGGGGGCGACCCCCTTAACTATGGCTACACCTTC	CASSPGGDPLNYGYTF
TRBD1	TRBV5-5	TRBJ2-3	.	TGTGCCAGCAGCTCTGGAGTCATCCGGGACAGGCCTACAGATACGCAGTATTTT	CASSSGVIRDRPTDTQYF
TRBD2	TRBV5-1	TRBJ2-5	once	TGCGCCAGCAGCTTCTCCGGGACTAGCGGGGCCTCGGGGCAGTACTTC	CASSFSGTSGASGQYF
TRBD2	TRBV4-2	TRBJ2-1	.	TGTGCCAGCAGCCCGGGACTAGCGGGAGTCATTGAGCAGTTCTTC	CASSPGLAGVIEQFF
.	TRBV10-3	TRBJ2-1	.	TGTGCCATCAGTGAGGACTACATTACGCCGGGGAATGAGCAGTTCTTC	CAISEDYITPGNEQFF
.	TRBV10-3	TRBJ2-1	.	TGTGCCATCAGTGCCAGCCTAGGGGCTGAACGGAGTGAGCAGTTCTTC	CAISASLGAERSEQFF
.	TRBV6-4	TRBJ2-3	.	TGTGCCAGCAGTGACGTTAGTGGAACTAGCACAGATACGCAGTATTTT	CASSDVSGTSTDTQYF
.	TRBV5-4	TRBJ2-1	few	TGTGCCCAGGGGGGCGCTAGCCGAAACAATGAGCAGTTCTTC	CAQGGASRNNEQFF
.	TRBV24-1	TRBJ2-4	few	TGTGCCACCAGTGATTCAACTCCAGGGGATGCGCAGCAGTACTTC	CATSDSTPGDAQQYF
.	TRBV20-1	TRBJ2-6	.	TGCAGTGCGTCCAACGCCGGGGCCAACGTCCTGACTTTC	CSASNAGANVLTF
.	TRBV18	TRBJ2-3	.	TGTGCCAGCTCACCTGAGACAGATACGCAGTATTTT	CASSPETDTQYF
.	TRBV24-1	TRBJ2-1	.	TGTGCCACCAGTGATTTGGGACGGAGGGCCAACGATGAGCAGTTCTTC	CATSDLGRRANDEQFF
.	TRBV2	TRBJ2-7	.	TGTGCCAGTGTACAGGGACGCAGCTCCTACGAGCAGTACTTC	CASVQGRSSYEQYF
.	TRBV20-1	TRBJ1-2	few	TGCAGTGCTAGATCTGACGGACCAGGGACCCTCTATGGCTACACCTTC	CSARSDGPGTLYGYTF
.	TRBV6-1	TRBJ2-7	.	TGTGCCAGCACCCAGGAGAGACCGTACGAGCAGTACTTC	CASTQERPYEQYF
.	TRBV2	TRBJ1-3	.	TGTGCCGTGAGGGCAGGGGGAAACACCATATATTTT	CAVRAGGNTIYF
.	TRBV12-3/TRBV12-4	TRBJ2-1	.	TGTGCCAGCAGTATTCGGACTATTGAGCAGTTCTTC	CASSIRTIEQFF
TRBD2	TRBV2	TRBJ2-7	few	TGTGCCAGCAGTGACCAAGCGGGAGCTTTCGACGAGCAGTACTTC	CASSDQAGAFDEQYF
TRBD2	TRBV12-3/TRBV12-4	TRBJ2-7	once	TGTGCCAGCAGCGCCCCTAGCGGGAGGTTCAACGAGCAGTACTTC	CASSAPSGRFNEQYF
.	TRBV24-1	TRBJ2-3	once	TGTGCCACCAGTGATTTGGACAGTGTGTTTCCCACCCGCGCCACAGATACGCAGTATTTT	CATSDLDSVFPTRATDTQYF
TRBD2	TRBV2	TRBJ2-1	few	TGTGCCAGCAGTGCTAGCGGGAGCTACAATGAGCAGTTCTTC	CASSASGSYNEQFF
.	TRBV7-2	TRBJ1-4	few	TGTGCCAGCAGCTTTCCCGGAGTTGGTAATGAAAAACTGTTTTTT	CASSFPGVGNEKLFF
TRBD2	TRBV5-1	TRBJ2-7	once	TGCGCCAGCAGCTCTAGCGGGGGACACAATGAGCAGTACTTC	CASSSSGGHNEQYF
TRBD2	TRBV29-1	TRBJ2-1	.	TGCAGCGGGATCAGCGGGAGTGGGGATGAGCAGTTCTTC	CSGISGSGDEQFF
TRBD1	TRBV5-4	TRBJ2-1	.	TGTGCCAGCATGCCCGGGACAGCGAATGAGCAGTTCTTC	CASMPGTANEQFF
.	TRBV28	TRBJ2-7	.	TGTGCCAGCAACTCGCCGGAGGGCCACGAGCAGTACTTC	CASNSPEGHEQYF
TRBD2	TRBV20-1	TRBJ2-7	few	TGCAGTGCTAGATCAGGACTAGCGGGAGCCCGGCGGGAGCAGTACTTC	CSARSGLAGARREQYF
TRBD1	TRBV13	TRBJ2-7	.	TGTGCCAGCAGCTTTTCTGTGGACAGGGGAGGTTACGAGCAGTACTTC	CASSFSVDRGGYEQYF
.	TRBV2	TRBJ2-7	few	TGTGCCAGCAGCTCTAGTACATTAGGCTACGAGCAGTACTTC	CASSSSTLGYEQYF
TRBD1	TRBV7-3	TRBJ2-5	.	TGTGCCAGCAGCTTAATGGGGACAGGGCAGGAGACCCAGTACTTC	CASSLMGTGQETQYF